This T cell receptor beta chain was captured in a study of T-cell memory formation after mild COVID-19. In the study overall: There were largely donor-specific TCR clusters.

Findings and caveats of the study: The second-wave clones peaking on day 37 were not confirmed as SARS-CoV-2-specific. Clones shrinking from day 15 to 85 showed even CD4/CD8 mixes; later expanders tilted CD4+.

This clonotype occurred a few times. The antigen remains undetermined. Constant-segment primers served in 5'RACE that generated TCR alpha and TCR beta cDNA libraries bearing sample barcodes and UMIs. TCRdb itself ran the 5' RACE reads through MiXCR, one entry per CDR3 protein. The sample records 300,000 to 400,000 distinct CDR3 sequences, approximately 13% being singletons. The ends lost 3 bases at V and 7 bases at J; junction bases unmatched: 6. Germline V gene sequence: CDR1 MGHRA, CDR2 YSYEKL. The CDR3 consists of 16 residues. This receptor was taken from a man younger than 35 who had mild COVID-19 (a few samples of this study predate the infection). Cell type and time point are not known. The specimen sequenced was PBMCs or a T cell subset sorted from them (not recorded which). This chain connects TRBV4-1 to TRBJ2-1, with 13 bases fitting TRBD2. CDR3 sequence: CASSHPGTSGENEQFF. CDR3 DNA: TGCGCCAGCAGCCACCCCGGGACTAGCGGGGAAAATGAGCAGTTCTTC.